The 17 T cell receptor beta chains reported below all come from one sample, sequenced in a study of blood T cell repertoires in COVID-19. Generated by immunoSEQ multiplex PCR, the TCRdb table keeps only in-frame clones and is missing some. The profile shows 85,000 to 100,000 clones, roughly 83% of them singletons. Sequencing was performed on peripheral blood. The receptors stem from a human donor in a cohort sampled during active COVID-19.

J is TRBJ2-1 and V is TRBV6-6, with 8 bases that match TRBD2. The CDR3 runs to 16 residues. Trimming cost V 4 bases and J 3 bases; bases outside gene matches: 8. Germline V gene lookup returns CDR1 MNHNY and CDR2 SVGAGI (reference sequence). CDR3 region: CASSSAGGPHYNEQFF. The CDR3 DNA is TGTGCCAGCAGTTCCGCGGGGGGACCTCACTACAATGAGCAGTTCTTC.

The chain carries TRBV7-2 and TRBJ1-2; unclear D gene. The CDR3 has 15 amino acids. Germline-derived CDR1 and CDR2 are SGHTA and FQGNSA. V was cut by 5 bases and J by 4 bases, with 17 bases left in between. CDR3: CASSLIGGRIYGYTF. DNA of the CDR3: TGTGCCAGCAGCCTAATCGGCGGGCGGATCTATGGCTACACCTTC.

This clone was found once. The chain is built from TRBV6-5 and TRBJ1-1, with no clear D. Trimming removed 4 bases at V and 4 bases at J, with 19 bases between. In germline, CDR1 is MNHEY, CDR2 SVGAGI. This CDR3 has 16 residues. Here the CDR3 DNA reads TGTGCCAGCAGTTCACGGGGAGGTTTAACTGGCACTGAAGCTTTCTTT. This sequence encodes CASSSRGGLTGTEAFF.

The chain employs TRBV3-1 (or the pseudogene TRBV3-2) and TRBJ1-2; D uncertain. The CDR3 consists of 14 residues. The V and J ends lost 1 base and 3 bases respectively, with 9 bases between them. Germline lookup yields CDR1 LGHDT and CDR2 YNNKEL (reference sequence). CDR3 loop: CASSQGPGDYGYTF. The CDR3 DNA sequence: TGTGCCAGCAGCCAAGGTCCCGGGGACTATGGCTACACCTTC.

This clone has just one count. J is TRBJ2-2 and V is TRBV10-2; TRBD2 aligns across 12 bases. Germline V gene sequence: CDR1 WSHSY, CDR2 SAAADI. V shed 6 bases and J 4 bases; nucleotides not matched to a gene: 12. This CDR3 is built from 18 residues. DNA of the CDR3: TGCGCCAGCAGCGATCCTAGCGGGAGGGCCGGGGGCACCGGGGAGCTGTTTTTT. Translation: CASSDPSGRAGGTGELFF.

The chain recombines TRBV7-6 with TRBJ2-1; the D gene is possibly TRBD1 (5 bases). Trimming removed 5 bases from V and 8 bases from J, with 16 bases in between. Germline CDR1 is SGHVS and CDR2 is FNYEAQ. This CDR3 has 14 amino acids. CDR3 in DNA: TGTGCCAGCAGCCAGGGAAGGGCCTGGTATGAGCAGTTCTTC. This translates into CASSQGRAWYEQFF.

Only a few counts were recorded for this clone. This chain links TRBV3-1 (or the pseudogene TRBV3-2) with TRBJ2-1, with 12 bases matching TRBD2. Germline V gene sequence: CDR1 LGHDT, CDR2 YNNKEL (reference sequence). The CDR3 runs to 18 residues. V trimming: 1 base; J trimming: 0 bases; junction bases outside the gene matches: 4. CDR3 nucleotides: TGTGCCAGCAGCCAAGGACTAGCGGGAGTTAGCTCCTACAATGAGCAGTTCTTC. This encodes CASSQGLAGVSSYNEQFF.

V and J are TRBV5-1 and TRBJ2-5, with D uncertain. Per germline, CDR1 SGHRS and CDR2 YFSETQ. The V and J ends lost 1 base and 1 base respectively, with 5 bases between them. This CDR3 has 13 residues. CDR3 in amino acids: CASSLTPQETQYF. Written as DNA, the CDR3 is TGCGCCAGCAGCTTGACTCCCCAAGAGACCCAGTACTTC.

V usage is TRBV2 and J usage is TRBJ1-2, with D unclear. Germline values: CDR1 SNHLY, CDR2 FYNNEI. V lost 7 bases, J lost 4 bases, and 13 bases lay in between. The CDR3 length is 13 residues. This CDR3 is CASTGTQTYGYTF. The CDR3, as DNA: TGTGCCAGCACCGGAACACAGACCTATGGCTACACCTTC. Together with reference TRBV2 and TRBJ1-2, the CDR3 gives the full variable domain: EPEVTQTPSHQVTQMGQEVILRCVPISNHLYFYWYRQILGQKVEFLVSFYNNEISEKSEIFDDQFSVERPDGSNFTLKIRSTKLEDSAMYFCASTGTQTYGYTFGSGTRLTVV.

The CDR3 loop reads CASSTTGAGSYNEQFF. Here the CDR3 DNA reads TGTGCCAGTAGTACGACGGGAGCCGGCTCCTACAATGAGCAGTTCTTC. The chain couples TRBV19 to TRBJ2-1; D perhaps matches TRBD2 (6 bases). V dropped 4 bases and J dropped 0 bases, with 13 bases sitting between them. Germline lookup yields CDR1 LNHDA and CDR2 SQIVND (reference sequence). The CDR3 contains 16 residues.

The rearrangement links TRBV27 to TRBJ2-4, with 12 bases matching TRBD2. Germline assignment: CDR1 MNHEY and CDR2 SMNVEV (reference sequence). The CDR3 length is 17 residues. With V trimmed by 10 bases and J by 4 bases, 14 bases remained unmatched. The CDR3 DNA reads as TGTGCCAAATCGCCCGGACTAGCGGGAATGGGTAAAAACATTCAGTACTTC. The encoded protein is CAKSPGLAGMGKNIQYF.

This sequence joins TRBV7-9 and TRBJ2-1; 7 bases map to TRBD1. The CDR3 runs to 14 residues. The V gene end was trimmed by 7 bases and the J gene end by 2 bases; junction bases not matched to a gene: 5. The germline CDR1 and CDR2 sequences are SEHNR and FQNEAQ (reference sequence). The CDR3 protein is CASNGQDAYNEQFF. The CDR3 DNA reads as TGTGCCAGCAACGGACAGGACGCCTACAATGAGCAGTTCTTC. Based on the CDR3 plus reference TRBV7-9 and TRBJ2-1, the full variable domain is DTGVSQNPRHKITKRGQNVTFRCDPISEHNRLYWYRQTLGQGPEFLTYFQNEAQLEKSRLLSDRFSAERPKGSFSTLEIQRTEQGDSAMYLCASNGQDAYNEQFFGPGTRLTVL.

The rearrangement joins TRBV5-4 to TRBJ2-7; TRBD2 matches 7 bases. This CDR3 has 14 amino acids. V dropped 4 bases and J dropped 0; count of bases not matched to a gene: 4. Germline-derived CDR1 and CDR2 are SGHNT and YYREEE (reference sequence). The CDR3 protein is CASSPRGSSYEQYF. In nucleotides, the CDR3 is TGTGCCAGCAGCCCGCGGGGGAGCTCCTACGAGCAGTACTTC.

Remarks on this clone: The junction and the germline gene differ at one end; a read error may be behind it. In DNA form, the CDR3 reads TGTGCCACCAGCAGAGATTTCAGCGCCCAAGGGACCCAGTACTTC. As protein: CATSRDFSAQGTQYF. The gene calls are TRBV15 and TRBJ2-5; D remains ambiguous. The CDR3 runs 15 residues. Germline V gene sequence: CDR1 LNHNV, CDR2 YYDKDF (reference sequence).

This chain connects TRBV28 to TRBJ2-7, with D tentatively TRBD2 (6 bases). The length of the CDR3 is 13 residues. The germline gives CDR1 MDHEN, CDR2 SYDVKM. V gave up 5 bases and J gave up 2 bases, with 10 bases separating them. CDR3 DNA sequence: TGTGCCAGCAGTCTGCGGGGACCCTACGAGCAGTACTTC. Amino acid sequence: CASSLRGPYEQYF. Drawing the rest from reference TRBV28 and TRBJ2-7, the complete variable domain is DVKVTQSSRYLVKRTGEKVFLECVQDMDHENMFWYRQDPGLGLRLIYFSYDVKMKEKGDIPEGYSVSREKKERFSLILESASTNQTSMYLCASSLRGPYEQYFGPGTRLTVT.

This clone was observed at least ten times. This chain joins TRBV6-5 and TRBJ2-7; D not certain. The V gene's germline CDR1 is MNHEY and CDR2 SVGAGI. The germline V and J ends were trimmed by 2 bases and 6 bases, with 11 bases remaining between them. The CDR3 spans 13 residues. CDR3 in DNA: TGTGCCAGCAGTTACCTCCCCAGGCGCGAGCAGTACTTC. Its protein product is CASSYLPRREQYF.

The chain combines TRBV4-1 with TRBJ2-3; TRBD1 matches 11 bases. Germline CDR1 MGHRA, CDR2 YSYEKL. Germline trimming cut 0 bases from V and 4 bases from J; bases unmatched to any gene: 6. This CDR3 contains 17 residues. The CDR3 DNA follows: TGCGCCAGCAGCCAAGATCTGGGACAGGGGGGCTCAGATACGCAGTATTTT. This translates into CASSQDLGQGGSDTQYF.